The 2 T cell receptor beta chains in this list originate from one sample, sequenced in a study of T-cell memory formation after mild COVID-19. MiXCR, applied by TCRdb to the 5' RACE reads, yields one record per CDR3 protein. The sample shows some 120,000 distinct CDR3 sequences, approximately 5.9% of them seen only once. The sample was PBMCs or a T cell subset sorted from them (not recorded which). Source of these receptors: an adult woman who had mild COVID-19 (a few samples of this study predate the infection). Cell type and time point are not known.

To note about this clonotype: A read error is possible here, since a much larger clone lies one base away. The rearrangement joins TRBV5-1 to TRBJ2-2; D may be TRBD1 or TRBD2 (5 bases each). CDR3 length: 16 amino acids. Germline CDR1 and CDR2: SGHRS and YFSETQ. CDR3 DNA sequence: TGCTCCAGCAGCTTTCTAACGGGGCAGAACACCGGGGAGCTGTTTTTT. Protein: CSSSFLTGQNTGELFF.

This clonotype came up many times. The genes are TRBV4-1 and TRBJ2-2, with TRBD2 identical over 10 bases. Germline V lookup: CDR1 MGHRA, CDR2 YSYEKL. The CDR3 spans 16 residues. The V gene end was trimmed by 4 bases and the J gene end by 2 bases; junction bases not matched to a gene: 4. Here the CDR3 reads CASSRRTSGNTGELFF. CDR3 DNA sequence: TGCGCCAGCAGCCGCCGGACTAGCGGAAACACCGGGGAGCTGTTTTTT.